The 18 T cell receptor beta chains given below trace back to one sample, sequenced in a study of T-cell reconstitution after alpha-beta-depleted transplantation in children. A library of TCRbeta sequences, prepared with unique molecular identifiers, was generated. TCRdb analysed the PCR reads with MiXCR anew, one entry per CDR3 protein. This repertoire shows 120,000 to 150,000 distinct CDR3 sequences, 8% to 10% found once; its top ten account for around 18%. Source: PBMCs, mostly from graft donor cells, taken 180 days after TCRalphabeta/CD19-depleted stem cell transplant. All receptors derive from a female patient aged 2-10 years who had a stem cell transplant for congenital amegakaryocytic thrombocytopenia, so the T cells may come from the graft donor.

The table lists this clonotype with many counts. The CDR3 coding sequence is TGTGCCAGCAGTTTATCGAGAGCCGAAGAGACCCAGTACTTC. Translated: CASSLSRAEETQYF. This sequence joins TRBV12-3 or TRBV12-4 and TRBJ2-5, with unresolved D. V lost 2 bases and J 3 bases, leaving 10 bases between the germline ends. The CDR3 is 14 residues long.

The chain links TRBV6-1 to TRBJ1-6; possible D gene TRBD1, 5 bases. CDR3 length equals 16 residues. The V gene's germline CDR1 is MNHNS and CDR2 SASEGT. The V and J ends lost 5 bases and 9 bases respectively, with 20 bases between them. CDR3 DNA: TGTGCCAGCAGTCAGACAGCCCCCTATAGGACTTCACCCCTCCACTTT. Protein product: CASSQTAPYRTSPLHF.

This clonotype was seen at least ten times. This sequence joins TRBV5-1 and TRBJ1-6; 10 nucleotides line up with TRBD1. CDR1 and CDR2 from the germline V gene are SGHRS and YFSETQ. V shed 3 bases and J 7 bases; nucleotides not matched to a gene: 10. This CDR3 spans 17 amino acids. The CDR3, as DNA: TGCGCCAGCAGCTACCAACCGGGACAGGGGACCAATTCACCCCTCCACTTT. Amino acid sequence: CASSYQPGQGTNSPLHF.

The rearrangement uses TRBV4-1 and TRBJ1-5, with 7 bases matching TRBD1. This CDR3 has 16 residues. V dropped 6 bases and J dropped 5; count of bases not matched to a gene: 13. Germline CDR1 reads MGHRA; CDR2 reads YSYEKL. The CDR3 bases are TGCGCCAGCAGGACCTCCACAGGGGCAGGGGATCAGCCCCAGCATTTT. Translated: CASRTSTGAGDQPQHF.

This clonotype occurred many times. CDR3 region: CASSPRPVIYGYTF. CDR3 sequence (DNA): TGTGCCAGCAGCCCGCGTCCTGTCATCTATGGCTACACCTTC. This chain joins TRBV12-3 or TRBV12-4 and TRBJ1-2; D not certain. The germline V and J ends were trimmed by 6 bases and 4 bases, with 15 bases remaining between them. This CDR3 is built from 14 residues.

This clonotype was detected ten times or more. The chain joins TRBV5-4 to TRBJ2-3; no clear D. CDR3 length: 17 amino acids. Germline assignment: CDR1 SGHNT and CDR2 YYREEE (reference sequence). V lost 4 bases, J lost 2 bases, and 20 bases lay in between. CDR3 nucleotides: TGTGCCAGCAGCCCTACCCCTTCGTTCGCGGTCACAGATACGCAGTATTTT. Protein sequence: CASSPTPSFAVTDTQYF.

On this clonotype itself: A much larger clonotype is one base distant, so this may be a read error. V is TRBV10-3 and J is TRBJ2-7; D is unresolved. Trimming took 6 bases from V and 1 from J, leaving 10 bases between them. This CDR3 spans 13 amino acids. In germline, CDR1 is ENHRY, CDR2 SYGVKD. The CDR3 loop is CAISWPDSYEQYF. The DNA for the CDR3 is TGTGCCATCAGCTGGCCGGATTCCTACGAGCAGTACTTC.

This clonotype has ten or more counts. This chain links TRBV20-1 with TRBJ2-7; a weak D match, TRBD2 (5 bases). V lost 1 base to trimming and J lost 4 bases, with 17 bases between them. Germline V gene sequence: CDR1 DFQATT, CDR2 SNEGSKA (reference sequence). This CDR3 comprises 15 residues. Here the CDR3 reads CSARGGWGDGYEQYF. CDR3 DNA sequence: TGCAGTGCTAGAGGGGGTTGGGGAGACGGGTACGAGCAGTACTTC.

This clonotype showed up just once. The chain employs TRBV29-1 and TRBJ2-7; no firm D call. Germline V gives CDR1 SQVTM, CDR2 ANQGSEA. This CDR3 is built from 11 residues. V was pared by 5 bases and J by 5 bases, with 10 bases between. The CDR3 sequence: CSVSRWDEQYF. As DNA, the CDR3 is TGCAGCGTTAGCAGGTGGGACGAGCAGTACTTC.

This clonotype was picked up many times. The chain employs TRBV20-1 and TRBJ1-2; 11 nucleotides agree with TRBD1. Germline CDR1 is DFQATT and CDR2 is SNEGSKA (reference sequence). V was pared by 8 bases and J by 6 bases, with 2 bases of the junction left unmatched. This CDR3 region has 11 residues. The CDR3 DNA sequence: TGCAGTCAGGACAGGGGGCATGGCTACACCTTC. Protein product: CSQDRGHGYTF.

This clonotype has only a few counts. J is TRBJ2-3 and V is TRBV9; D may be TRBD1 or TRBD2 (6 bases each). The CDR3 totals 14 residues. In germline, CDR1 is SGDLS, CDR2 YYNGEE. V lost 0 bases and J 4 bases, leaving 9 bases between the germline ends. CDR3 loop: CASSVVGGADTQYF. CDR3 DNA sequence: TGTGCCAGCAGCGTAGTGGGGGGCGCAGATACGCAGTATTTT.

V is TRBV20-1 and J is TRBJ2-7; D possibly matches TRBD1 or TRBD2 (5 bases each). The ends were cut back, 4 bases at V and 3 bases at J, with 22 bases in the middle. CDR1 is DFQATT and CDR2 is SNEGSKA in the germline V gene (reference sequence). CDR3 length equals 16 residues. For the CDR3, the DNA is TGCAGTGCTACTTTCAGGGCTGCGGTTCGGGGCTACGAGCAGTACTTC. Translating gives CSATFRAAVRGYEQYF.

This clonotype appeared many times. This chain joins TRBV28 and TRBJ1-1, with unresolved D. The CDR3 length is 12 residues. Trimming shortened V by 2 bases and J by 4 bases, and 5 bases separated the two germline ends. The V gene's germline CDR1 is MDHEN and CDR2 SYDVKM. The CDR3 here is CASSLSFTEAFF. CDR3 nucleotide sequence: TGTGCCAGCAGTTTAAGTTTCACTGAAGCTTTCTTT. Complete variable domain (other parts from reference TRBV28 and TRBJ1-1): DVKVTQSSRYLVKRTGEKVFLECVQDMDHENMFWYRQDPGLGLRLIYFSYDVKMKEKGDIPEGYSVSREKKERFSLILESASTNQTSMYLCASSLSFTEAFFGQGTRLTVV.

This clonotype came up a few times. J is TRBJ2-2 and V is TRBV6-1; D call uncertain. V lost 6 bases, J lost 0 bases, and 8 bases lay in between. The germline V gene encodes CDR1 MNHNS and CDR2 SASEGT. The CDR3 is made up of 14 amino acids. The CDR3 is CASRDGSNTGELFF. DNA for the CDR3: TGTGCCAGCAGGGACGGATCGAACACCGGGGAGCTGTTTTTT.

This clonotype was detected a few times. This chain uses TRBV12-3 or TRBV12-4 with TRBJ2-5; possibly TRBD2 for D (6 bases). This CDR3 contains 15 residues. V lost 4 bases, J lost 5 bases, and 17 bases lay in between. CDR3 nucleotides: TGTGCCAGCAGTTCTTTCCGGGAGCTCCTCGAGACCCAGTACTTC. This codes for CASSSFRELLETQYF.

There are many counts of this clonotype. The CDR3 DNA follows: TGTGCCAGCAGCTTAGCGCCGACAGGGACAGATACGCAGTATTTT. Translation gives CASSLAPTGTDTQYF. J is TRBJ2-3 and V is TRBV7-2; TRBD1 agrees at 7 bases. This CDR3 has 15 residues. V lost 0 bases to trimming and J lost 3 bases; unmatched junction nucleotides: 3. Germline loops: CDR1 SGHTA, CDR2 FQGNSA.

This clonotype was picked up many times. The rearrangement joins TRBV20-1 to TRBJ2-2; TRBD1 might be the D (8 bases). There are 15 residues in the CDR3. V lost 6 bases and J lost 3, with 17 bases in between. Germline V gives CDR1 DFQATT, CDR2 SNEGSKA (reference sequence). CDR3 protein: CSAYPTGGDTGELFF. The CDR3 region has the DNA TGCAGTGCCTACCCTACAGGGGGGGACACCGGGGAGCTGTTTTTT.

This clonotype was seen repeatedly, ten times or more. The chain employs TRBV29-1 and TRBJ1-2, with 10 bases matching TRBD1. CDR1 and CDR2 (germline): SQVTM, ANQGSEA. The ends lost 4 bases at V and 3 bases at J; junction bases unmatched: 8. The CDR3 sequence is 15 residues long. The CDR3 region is CSVAFTGQGDYGYTF. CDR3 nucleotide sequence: TGCAGCGTTGCTTTCACCGGACAGGGGGACTATGGCTACACCTTC.